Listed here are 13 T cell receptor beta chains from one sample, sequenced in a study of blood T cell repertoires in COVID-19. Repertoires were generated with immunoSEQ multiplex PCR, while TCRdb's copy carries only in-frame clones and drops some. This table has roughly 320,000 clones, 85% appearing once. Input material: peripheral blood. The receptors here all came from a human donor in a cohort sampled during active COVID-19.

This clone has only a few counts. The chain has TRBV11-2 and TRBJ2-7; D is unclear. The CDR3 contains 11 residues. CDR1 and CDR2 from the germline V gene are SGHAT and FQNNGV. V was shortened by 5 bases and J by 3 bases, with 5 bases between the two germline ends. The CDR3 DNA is TGTGCCAGCAGCGTTTACTACGAGCAGTACTTC. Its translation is CASSVYYEQYF.

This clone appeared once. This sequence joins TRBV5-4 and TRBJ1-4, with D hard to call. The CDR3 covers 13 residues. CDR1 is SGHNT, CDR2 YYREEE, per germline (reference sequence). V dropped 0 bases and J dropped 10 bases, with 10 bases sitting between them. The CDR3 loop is CASSLGPVGKLFF. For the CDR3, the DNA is TGTGCCAGCAGCTTGGGGCCCGTTGGAAAACTGTTTTTT.

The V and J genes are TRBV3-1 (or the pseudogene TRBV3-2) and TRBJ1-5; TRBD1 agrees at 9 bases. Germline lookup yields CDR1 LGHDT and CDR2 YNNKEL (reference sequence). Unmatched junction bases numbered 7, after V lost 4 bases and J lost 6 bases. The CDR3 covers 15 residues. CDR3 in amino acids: CASSRGTGSVQPQHF. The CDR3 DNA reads TGTGCCAGCAGCCGAGGGACAGGGTCGGTTCAGCCCCAGCATTTT.

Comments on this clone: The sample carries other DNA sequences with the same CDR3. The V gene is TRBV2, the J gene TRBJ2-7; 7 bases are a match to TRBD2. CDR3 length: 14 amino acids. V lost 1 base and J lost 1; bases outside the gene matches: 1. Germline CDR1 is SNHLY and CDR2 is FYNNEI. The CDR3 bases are TGTGCCAGCAGTGAAGTGGGGGGGTCCTACGAGCAGTACTTC. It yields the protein CASSEVGGSYEQYF.

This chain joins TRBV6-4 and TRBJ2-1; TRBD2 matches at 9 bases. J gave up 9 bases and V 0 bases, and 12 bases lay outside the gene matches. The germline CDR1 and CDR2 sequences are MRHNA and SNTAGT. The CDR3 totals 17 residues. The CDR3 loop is CASSDSYSGGTGGEQFF. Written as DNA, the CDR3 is TGTGCCAGCAGTGACTCCTATAGCGGGGGCACCGGAGGTGAGCAGTTCTTC.

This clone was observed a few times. The CDR3 nucleotides read TGTGCCAGCAGTTACCCGGACCCAGGGAACACCATATATTTT. It specifies CASSYPDPGNTIYF. The V call is TRBV6-7, the J call TRBJ1-3; the D gene is possibly TRBD1 (5 bases). TRBV6-7 belongs to the ORF category, with a function that is uncertain. This CDR3 comprises 14 residues. The V end was cut by 2 bases, the J end by 7 bases, with 12 bases between.

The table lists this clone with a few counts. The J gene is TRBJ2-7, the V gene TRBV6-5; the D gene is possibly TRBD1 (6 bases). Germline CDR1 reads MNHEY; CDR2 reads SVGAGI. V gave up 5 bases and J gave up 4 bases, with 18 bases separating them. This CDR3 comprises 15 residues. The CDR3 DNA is TGTGCCAGCAGTAAAACCACCGGGACACCGTACGAGCAGTACTTC. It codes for CASSKTTGTPYEQYF.

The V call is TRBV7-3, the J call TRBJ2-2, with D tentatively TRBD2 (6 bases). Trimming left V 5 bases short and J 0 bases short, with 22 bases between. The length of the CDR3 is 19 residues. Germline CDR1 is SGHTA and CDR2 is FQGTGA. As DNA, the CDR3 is TGTGCCAGCAGCGCCAGAGGCCCAGGACTATCGACGAACACCGGGGAGCTGTTTTTT. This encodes CASSARGPGLSTNTGELFF. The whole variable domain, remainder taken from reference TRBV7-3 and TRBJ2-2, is GAGVSQTPSNKVTEKGKYVELRCDPISGHTALYWYRQSLGQGPEFLIYFQGTGAADDSGLPNDRFFAVRPEGSVSTLKIQRTERGDSAVYLCASSARGPGLSTNTGELFFGEGSRLTVL.

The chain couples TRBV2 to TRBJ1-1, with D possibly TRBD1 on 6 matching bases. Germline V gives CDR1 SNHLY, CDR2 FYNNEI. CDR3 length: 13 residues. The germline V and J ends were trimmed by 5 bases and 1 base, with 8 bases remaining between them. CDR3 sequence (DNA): TGTGCCAGCAGTAGCAGGGGGAACACTGAAGCTTTCTTT. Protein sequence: CASSSRGNTEAFF.

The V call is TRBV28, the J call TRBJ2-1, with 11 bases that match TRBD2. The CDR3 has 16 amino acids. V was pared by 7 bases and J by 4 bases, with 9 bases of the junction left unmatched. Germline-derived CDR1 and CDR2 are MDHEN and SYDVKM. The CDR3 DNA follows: TGTGCCAGCAAGACTAGCGGGGACACCTTTTACAATGAGCAGTTCTTC. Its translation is CASKTSGDTFYNEQFF. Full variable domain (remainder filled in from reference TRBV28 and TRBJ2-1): DVKVTQSSRYLVKRTGEKVFLECVQDMDHENMFWYRQDPGLGLRLIYFSYDVKMKEKGDIPEGYSVSREKKERFSLILESASTNQTSMYLCASKTSGDTFYNEQFFGPGTRLTVL.

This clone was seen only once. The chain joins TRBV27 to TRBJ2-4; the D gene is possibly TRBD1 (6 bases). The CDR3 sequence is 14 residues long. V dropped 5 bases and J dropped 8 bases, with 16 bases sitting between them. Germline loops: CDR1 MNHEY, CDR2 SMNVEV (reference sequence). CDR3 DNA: TGTGCCAGCAGTCCTTTCGGACAGACGGACATTCAGTACTTC. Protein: CASSPFGQTDIQYF.

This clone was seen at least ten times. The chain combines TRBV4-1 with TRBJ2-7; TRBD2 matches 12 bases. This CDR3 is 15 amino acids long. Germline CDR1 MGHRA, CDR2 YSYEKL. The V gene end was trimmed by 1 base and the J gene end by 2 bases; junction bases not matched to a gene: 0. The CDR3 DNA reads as TGCGCCAGCAGCCAAGGACTAGCGGGAGCCTACGAGCAGTACTTC. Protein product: CASSQGLAGAYEQYF.

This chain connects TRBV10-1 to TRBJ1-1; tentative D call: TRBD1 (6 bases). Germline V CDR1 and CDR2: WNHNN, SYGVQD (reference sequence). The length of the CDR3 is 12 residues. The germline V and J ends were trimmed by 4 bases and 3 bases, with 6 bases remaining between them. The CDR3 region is CASSAGDTEAFF. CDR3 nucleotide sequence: TGCGCCAGCAGTGCAGGGGACACTGAAGCTTTCTTT.